The table lists the clone carrying this T cell receptor beta chain with many counts. Its target is unknown. Template material for amplifying TCR beta CDR3 regions consisted of RNA transcripts. First-round RT-PCR of the TCR CDR3 relied on the HTBI primer set. TCRdb redid the calling of the multiplex PCR reads with MiXCR, one entry per CDR3 protein. The sample consists of roughly 700,000 distinct CDR3 sequences, about 35% of them appearing once. V lost 5 bases to trimming and J lost 2 bases, with 12 bases between them. The CDR3 spans 14 residues. Germline V gene sequence: CDR1 ENHRY, CDR2 SYGVKD. Stability of Graves' hyperthyroidism was defined as absent ophthalmopathy progression within 18 months. Patients aged 18 to 65 had newly diagnosed hyperthyroidism of under 2 months' duration. This specimen belongs to a study of T cells in Graves' hyperthyroidism and ophthalmopathy. Study results and caveats: It was a median around 6 months before onset that the model predicted ophthalmopathy.

Sequenced: blood. The origin of this receptor is a woman in her thirties or forties with Graves' hyperthyroidism. The V call is TRBV10-3, the J call TRBJ1-2, with D hard to call. CDR3 in DNA: TGTGCCATCAGTCCCCAGGACGGAAACTATGGCTACACCTTC. Its protein product is CAISPQDGNYGYTF.